The TCR beta chain described here comes from a study of Ad26.COV2.S vaccination and SARS-CoV-2 variants. Background on the study: Donor was assigned to the Ad26.COV2.S arm of trial COV1001. Study-level points and caveats: Reports say spike-specific CD8+ and CD4+ T cell responses covered substantial breadth after vaccination. Recipients of either vaccine or placebo displayed similar breadth of non-spike TCRs.

Regarding treatment: about 20 received Ad26.COV2.S at low or high dose, single or two shots; several received placebo; per-sample allocation not given. Collection of samples fell on day 63 after the first vaccine or placebo injection. Expression of Wuhan-strain SARS-CoV-2 spike came from the Ad26 vector that formed the vaccine. This clone showed up just once. Its target is not known. The method was immunoSEQ multiplex PCR; TCRdb's version includes in-frame clones alone and lacks a portion of them. The sample lists roughly 350,000 clones, 80% to 90% seen once, with around 5% in the top ten. V gave up 6 bases and J gave up 10 bases; unmatched junction bases: 4. The CDR3 length is 11 residues.

The TCR was taken from a person aged 18-65 years who received the Ad26.COV2.S COVID-19 vaccine or a placebo. The source material was peripheral blood, sampled in a trial of Ad26.COV2.S vaccine versus placebo. V usage is TRBV12-3 or TRBV12-4 and J usage is TRBJ1-1, with 8 nucleotides matching TRBD1. The CDR3 loop is CASSFGQGAFF. For the CDR3, the DNA is TGTGCCAGCAGCTTCGGACAGGGAGCTTTCTTT.